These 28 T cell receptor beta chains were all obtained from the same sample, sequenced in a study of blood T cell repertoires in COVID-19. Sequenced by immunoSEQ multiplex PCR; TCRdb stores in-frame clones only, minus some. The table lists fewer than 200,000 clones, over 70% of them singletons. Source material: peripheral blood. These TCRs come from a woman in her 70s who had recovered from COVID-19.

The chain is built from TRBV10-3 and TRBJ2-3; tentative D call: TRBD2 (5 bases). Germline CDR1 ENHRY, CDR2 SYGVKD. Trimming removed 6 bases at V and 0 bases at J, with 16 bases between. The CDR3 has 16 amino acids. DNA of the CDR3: TGTGCCATCAGCCTCCGGGGAGCGGCTAGCACAGATACGCAGTATTTT. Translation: CAISLRGAASTDTQYF.

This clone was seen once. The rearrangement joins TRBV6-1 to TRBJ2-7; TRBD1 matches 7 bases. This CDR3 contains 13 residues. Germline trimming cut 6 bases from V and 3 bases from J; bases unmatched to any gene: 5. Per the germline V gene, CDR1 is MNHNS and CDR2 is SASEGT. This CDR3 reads CASSPGQDYEQYF. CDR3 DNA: TGTGCCAGCAGCCCCGGACAGGACTACGAGCAGTACTTC.

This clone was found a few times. The CDR3 nucleotides are TGTGCCATCAGTGACTCAGGTCCCAGCTCCTACGAGCAGTACTTC. Protein: CAISDSGPSSYEQYF. The V gene is TRBV10-3, the J gene TRBJ2-7, with D hard to call. This CDR3 has 15 amino acids. The V and J ends lost 3 bases and 0 bases respectively, with 12 bases between them. Germline CDR1 and CDR2: ENHRY and SYGVKD.

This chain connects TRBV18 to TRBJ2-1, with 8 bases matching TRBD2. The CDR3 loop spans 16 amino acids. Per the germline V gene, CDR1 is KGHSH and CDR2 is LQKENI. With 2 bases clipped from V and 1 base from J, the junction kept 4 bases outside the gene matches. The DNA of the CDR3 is TGTGCCAGCTCACCAGCGGGAGGCTGGTCCTACAATGAGCAGTTCTTC. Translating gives CASSPAGGWSYNEQFF.

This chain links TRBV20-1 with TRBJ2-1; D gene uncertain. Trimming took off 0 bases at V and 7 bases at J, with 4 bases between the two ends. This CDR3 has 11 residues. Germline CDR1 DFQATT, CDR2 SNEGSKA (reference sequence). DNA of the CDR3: TGCAGTGCTAGAGATCCTAATGAGCAGTTCTTC. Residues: CSARDPNEQFF.

Written as DNA, the CDR3 is TGTGCCAGCAGTTTAGTTGCTAGCGGCCCCTACGAGCAGTACTTC. Amino acids: CASSLVASGPYEQYF. The chain carries TRBV27 and TRBJ2-7; 7 bases line up with TRBD2. There are 15 residues in the CDR3. Germline V gives CDR1 MNHEY, CDR2 SMNVEV (reference sequence). V lost 2 bases and J lost 2; bases outside the gene matches: 6.

In nucleotides, the CDR3 is TGTGCCATCAGTGGCGGCGGGCCCTACGAGCAGTACTTC. Translating gives CAISGGGPYEQYF. The rearrangement joins TRBV10-3 to TRBJ2-7, with D perhaps matching TRBD2 (5 bases). CDR3 length: 13 residues. The V end lost 4 bases, the J end lost 2 bases, and 9 bases lay between the germline ends. Germline V gene lookup returns CDR1 ENHRY and CDR2 SYGVKD.

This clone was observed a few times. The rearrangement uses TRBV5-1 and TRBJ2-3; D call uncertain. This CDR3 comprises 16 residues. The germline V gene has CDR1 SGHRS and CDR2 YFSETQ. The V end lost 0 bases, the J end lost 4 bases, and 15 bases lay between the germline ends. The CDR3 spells CASSLVRLVRADTQYF. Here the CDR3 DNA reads TGCGCCAGCAGCTTGGTACGCCTCGTTCGGGCAGATACGCAGTATTTT.

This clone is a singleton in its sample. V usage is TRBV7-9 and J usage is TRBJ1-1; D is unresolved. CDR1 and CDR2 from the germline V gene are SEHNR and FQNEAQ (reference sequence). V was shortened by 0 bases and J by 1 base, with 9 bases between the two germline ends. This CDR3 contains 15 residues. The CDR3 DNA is TGTGCCAGCAGCTTAGCGCTGGGCAGGAACACTGAAGCTTTCTTT. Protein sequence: CASSLALGRNTEAFF.

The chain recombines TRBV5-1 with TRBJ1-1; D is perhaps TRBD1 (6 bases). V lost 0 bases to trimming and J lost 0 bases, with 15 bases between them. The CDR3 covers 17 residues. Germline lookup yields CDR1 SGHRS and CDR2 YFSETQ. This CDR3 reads CASSLAGQRAMNTEAFF. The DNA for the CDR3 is TGCGCCAGCAGCTTGGCCGGACAGAGAGCCATGAACACTGAAGCTTTCTTT.

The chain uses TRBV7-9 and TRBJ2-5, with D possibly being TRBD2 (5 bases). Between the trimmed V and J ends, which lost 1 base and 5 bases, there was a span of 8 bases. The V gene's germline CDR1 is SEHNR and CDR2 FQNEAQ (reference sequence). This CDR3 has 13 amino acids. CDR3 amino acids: CASSLVGVETQYF. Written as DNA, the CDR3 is TGTGCCAGCAGCTTAGTCGGGGTGGAGACCCAGTACTTC.

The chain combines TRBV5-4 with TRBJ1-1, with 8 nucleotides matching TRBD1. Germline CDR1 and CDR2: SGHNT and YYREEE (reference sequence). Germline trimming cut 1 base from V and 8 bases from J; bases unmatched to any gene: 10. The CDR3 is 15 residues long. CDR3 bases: TGTGCCAGCAGCTTGTCCTTGGGACAGGTAAGGGAAGCTTTCTTT. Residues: CASSLSLGQVREAFF. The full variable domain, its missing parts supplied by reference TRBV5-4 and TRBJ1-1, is ETGVTQSPTHLIKTRGQQVTLRCSSQSGHNTVSWYQQALGQGPQFIFQYYREEENGRGNFPPRFSGLQFPNYSSELNVNALELDDSALYLCASSLSLGQVREAFFGQGTRLTVV.

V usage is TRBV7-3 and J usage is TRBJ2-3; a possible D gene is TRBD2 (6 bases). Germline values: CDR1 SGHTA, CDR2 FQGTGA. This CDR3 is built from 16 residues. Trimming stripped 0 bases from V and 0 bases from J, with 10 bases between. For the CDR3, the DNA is TGTGCCAGCAGCTTAACCCCTAGCGCTAGCACAGATACGCAGTATTTT. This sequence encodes CASSLTPSASTDTQYF.

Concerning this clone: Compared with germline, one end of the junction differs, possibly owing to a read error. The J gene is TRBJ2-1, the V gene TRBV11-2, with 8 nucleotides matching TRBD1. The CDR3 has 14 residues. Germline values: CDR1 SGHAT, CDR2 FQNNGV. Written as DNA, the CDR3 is TGTGCCAGCAGCATAGACAGGGGCCCAGATGAGCAGTTCTTC. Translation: CASSIDRGPDEQFF. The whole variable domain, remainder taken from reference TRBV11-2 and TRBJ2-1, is EAGVAQSPRYKIIEKRQSVAFWCNPISGHATLYWYQQILGQGPKLLIQFQNNGVVDDSQLPKDRFSAERLKGVDSTLKIQPAKLEDSAVYLCASSIDRGPDEQFFGPGTRLTVL.

The CDR3 nucleotides read TGTGCCAGCAGCTTAATACAGGACACTGAAGCTTTCTTT. Its protein product is CASSLIQDTEAFF. The V and J genes are TRBV7-3 and TRBJ1-1; TRBD1 is a possible D gene (5 bases). V dropped 1 base and J dropped 3 bases, with 6 bases sitting between them. This CDR3 is built from 13 residues. Germline values: CDR1 SGHTA, CDR2 FQGTGA.

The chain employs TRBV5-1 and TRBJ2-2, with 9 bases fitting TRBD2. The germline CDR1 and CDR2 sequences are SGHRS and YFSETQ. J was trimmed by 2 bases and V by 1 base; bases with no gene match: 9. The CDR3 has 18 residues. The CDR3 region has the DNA TGCGCCAGCAGCTTGCCCCACAGTCTAGCGGGAAACACCGGGGAGCTGTTTTTT. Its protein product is CASSLPHSLAGNTGELFF.

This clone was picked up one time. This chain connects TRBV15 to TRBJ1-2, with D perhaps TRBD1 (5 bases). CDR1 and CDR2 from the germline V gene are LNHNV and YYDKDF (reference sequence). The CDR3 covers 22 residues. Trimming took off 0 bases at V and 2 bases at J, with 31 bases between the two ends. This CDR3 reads CATSRDIGAPYDLYRGNYGYTF. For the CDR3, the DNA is TGTGCCACCAGCAGAGATATTGGGGCCCCCTATGACCTATATAGGGGCAACTATGGCTACACCTTC.

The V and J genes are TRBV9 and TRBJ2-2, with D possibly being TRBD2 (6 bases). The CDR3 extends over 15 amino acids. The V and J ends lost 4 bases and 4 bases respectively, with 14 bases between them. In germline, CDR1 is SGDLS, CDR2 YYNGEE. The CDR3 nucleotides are TGTGCCAGCAGCCCAGGAGGGCGGCGCACCGGGGAGCTGTTTTTT. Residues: CASSPGGRRTGELFF. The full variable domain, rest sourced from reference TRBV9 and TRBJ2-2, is DSGVTQTPKHLITATGQRVTLRCSPRSGDLSVYWYQQSLDQGLQFLIQYYNGEERAKGNILERFSAQQFPDLHSELNLSSLELGDSALYFCASSPGGRRTGELFFGEGSRLTVL.

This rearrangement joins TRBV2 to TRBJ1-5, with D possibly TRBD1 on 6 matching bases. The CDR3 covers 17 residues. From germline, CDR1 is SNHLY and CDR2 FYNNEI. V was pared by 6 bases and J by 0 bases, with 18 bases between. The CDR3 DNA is TGTGCCAGCAGGGCAACCGGGACACCGAATAGCAATCAGCCCCAGCATTTT. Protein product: CASRATGTPNSNQPQHF.

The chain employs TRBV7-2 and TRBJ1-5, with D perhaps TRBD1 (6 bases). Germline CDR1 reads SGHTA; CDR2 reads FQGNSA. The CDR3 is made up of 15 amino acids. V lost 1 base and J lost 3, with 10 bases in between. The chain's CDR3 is CASSLGGRANQPQHF. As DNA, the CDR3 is TGTGCCAGCAGCTTAGGGGGGCGGGCCAATCAGCCCCAGCATTTT.

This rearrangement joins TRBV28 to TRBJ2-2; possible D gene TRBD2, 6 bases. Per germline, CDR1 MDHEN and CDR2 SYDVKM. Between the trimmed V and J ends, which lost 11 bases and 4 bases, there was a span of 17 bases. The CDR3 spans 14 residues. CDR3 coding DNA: TGTGCCGCCAGCAGTTTCGGGGGCACCGGGGAGCTGTTTTTT. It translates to CAASSFGGTGELFF.

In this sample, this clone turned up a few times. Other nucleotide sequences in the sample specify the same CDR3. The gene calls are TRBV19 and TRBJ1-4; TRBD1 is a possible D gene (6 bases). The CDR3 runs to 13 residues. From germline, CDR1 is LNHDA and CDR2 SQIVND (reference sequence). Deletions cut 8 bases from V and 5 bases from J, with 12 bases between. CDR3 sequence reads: CASSTGVNEKLFF. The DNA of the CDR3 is TGTGCCAGTTCGACAGGAGTGAATGAAAAACTGTTTTTT.

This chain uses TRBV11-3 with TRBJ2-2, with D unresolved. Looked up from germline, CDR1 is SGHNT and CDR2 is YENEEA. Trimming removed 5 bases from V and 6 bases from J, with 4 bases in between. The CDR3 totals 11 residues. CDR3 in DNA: TGTGCCAGCAGCCAGGCCGGGGAGCTGTTTTTT. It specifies CASSQAGELFF.

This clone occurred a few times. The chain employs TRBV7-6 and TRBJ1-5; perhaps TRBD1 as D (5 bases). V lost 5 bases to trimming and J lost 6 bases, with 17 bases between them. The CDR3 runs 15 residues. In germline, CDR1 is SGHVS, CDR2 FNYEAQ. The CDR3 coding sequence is TGTGCCAGCAGCCCAGGCGGGGGGTACGGTCAGCCCCAGCATTTT. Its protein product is CASSPGGGYGQPQHF.

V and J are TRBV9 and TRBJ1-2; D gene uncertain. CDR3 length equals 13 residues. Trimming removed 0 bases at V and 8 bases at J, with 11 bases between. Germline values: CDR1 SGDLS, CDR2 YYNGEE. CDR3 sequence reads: CASSVGAGRGYTF. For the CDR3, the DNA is TGTGCCAGCAGCGTAGGGGCAGGTAGGGGCTACACCTTC.

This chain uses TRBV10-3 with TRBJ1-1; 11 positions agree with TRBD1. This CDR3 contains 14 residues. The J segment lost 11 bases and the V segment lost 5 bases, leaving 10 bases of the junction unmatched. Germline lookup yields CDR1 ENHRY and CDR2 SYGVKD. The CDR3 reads CAISSRDRGYGAFF. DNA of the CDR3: TGTGCCATCAGTTCCCGGGACAGGGGGTATGGGGCTTTCTTT.

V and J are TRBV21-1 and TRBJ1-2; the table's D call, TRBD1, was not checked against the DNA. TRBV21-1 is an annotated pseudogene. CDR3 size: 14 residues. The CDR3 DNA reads TGTGCCAGCAGCAATGCGCAGGGGGCCCATGGCTACACCTTC. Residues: CASSNAQGAHGYTF.

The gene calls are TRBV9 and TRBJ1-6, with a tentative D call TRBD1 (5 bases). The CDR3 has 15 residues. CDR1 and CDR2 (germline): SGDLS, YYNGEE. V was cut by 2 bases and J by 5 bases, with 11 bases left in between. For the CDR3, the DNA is TGTGCCAGCAGCGTGTCGGACACCCATAATTCACCCCTCCACTTT. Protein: CASSVSDTHNSPLHF.